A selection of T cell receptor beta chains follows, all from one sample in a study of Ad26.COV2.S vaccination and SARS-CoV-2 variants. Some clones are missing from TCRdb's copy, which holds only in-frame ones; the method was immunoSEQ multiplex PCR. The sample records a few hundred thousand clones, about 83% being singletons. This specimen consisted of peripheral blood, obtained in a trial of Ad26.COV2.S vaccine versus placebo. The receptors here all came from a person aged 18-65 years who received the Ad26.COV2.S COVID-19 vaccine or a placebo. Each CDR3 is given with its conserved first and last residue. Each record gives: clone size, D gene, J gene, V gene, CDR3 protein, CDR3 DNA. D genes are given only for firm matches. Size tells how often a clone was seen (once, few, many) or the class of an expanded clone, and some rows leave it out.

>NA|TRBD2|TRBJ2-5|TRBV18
CASSPGSGGQETQYF
TGTGCCAGCTCACCAGGTTCGGGAGGGCAAGAGACCCAGTACTTC
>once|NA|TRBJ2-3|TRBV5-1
CASSWTTPSTDTQYF
TGCGCCAGCAGCTGGACAACACCTAGCACAGATACGCAGTATTTT
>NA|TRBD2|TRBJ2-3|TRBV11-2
CASSFGREGHTQYF
TGTGCCAGCAGCTTCGGACGGGAGGGACATACGCAGTATTTT
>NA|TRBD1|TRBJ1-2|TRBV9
CASSVDPRRGQGYTF
TGTGCCAGCAGCGTAGACCCACGCAGGGGGCAAGGCTACACCTTC
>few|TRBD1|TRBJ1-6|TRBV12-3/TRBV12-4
CASTRGYDSPLHF
TGTGCCAGCACCAGGGGGTATGATTCACCCCTCCACTTT
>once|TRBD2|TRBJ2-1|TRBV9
CASSVVSGRINEQFF
TGTGCCAGCAGCGTAGTTAGCGGGAGGATCAATGAGCAGTTCTTC
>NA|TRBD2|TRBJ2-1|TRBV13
CASSARREENEQFF
TGTGCCAGCAGCGCCCGGCGGGAGGAAAATGAGCAGTTCTTC
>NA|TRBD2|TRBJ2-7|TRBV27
CASSPTLATLNYEQYF
TGTGCCAGCAGTCCAACACTAGCGACCCTCAACTACGAGCAGTACTTC
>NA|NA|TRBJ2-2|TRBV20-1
CSASAFGLATGELFF
TGCAGTGCTAGTGCATTTGGACTTGCCACCGGGGAGCTGTTTTTT
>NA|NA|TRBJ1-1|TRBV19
CASSPQWGVQGEAFF
TGTGCCAGTAGTCCGCAGTGGGGAGTCCAGGGGGAAGCTTTCTTT
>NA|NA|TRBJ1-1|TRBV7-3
CASSSAPNTEAFF
TGTGCCAGCAGCTCGGCCCCGAACACTGAAGCTTTCTTT
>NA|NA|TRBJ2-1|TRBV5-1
CASSLESYNEQFF
TGCGCCAGCAGCTTGGAGAGCTACAATGAGCAGTTCTTC
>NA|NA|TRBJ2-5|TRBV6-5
CASSAAPQETQYF
TGTGCCAGCAGCGCGGCCCCCCAAGAGACCCAGTACTTC
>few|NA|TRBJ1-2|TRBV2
CASIRLNYGYTF
TGTGCCAGCATTCGACTGAACTATGGCTACACCTTC
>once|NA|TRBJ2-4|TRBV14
CASSHRQQRGKNIQYF
TGTGCCAGCAGCCATCGGCAGCAACGCGGGAAAAACATTCAGTACTTC
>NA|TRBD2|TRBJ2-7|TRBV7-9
CASGETSGGYEQYF
TGTGCCAGCGGCGAAACTAGCGGGGGATACGAGCAGTACTTC
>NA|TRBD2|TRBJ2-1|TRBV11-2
CASSLVVGSGSNEQFF
TGTGCCAGCAGCTTAGTGGTTGGTAGCGGGAGTAATGAGCAGTTCTTC
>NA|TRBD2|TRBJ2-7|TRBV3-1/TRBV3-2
CASSQPSGSTYEQYF
TGTGCCAGCAGCCAACCTAGCGGGTCAACCTACGAGCAGTACTTC
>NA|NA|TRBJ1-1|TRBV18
CASSPAGWTATPGVF
TGTGCCAGCTCACCTGCCGGATGGACGGCCACCCCTGGTGTCTTT
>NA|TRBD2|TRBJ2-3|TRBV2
CASSSTSGDTDTQYF
TGTGCCAGCAGTTCGACTAGCGGGGATACAGATACGCAGTATTTT
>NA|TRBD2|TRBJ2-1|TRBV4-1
CASSQDRLAGAEQFF
TGCGCCAGCAGCCAAGATCGACTAGCGGGAGCTGAGCAGTTCTTC
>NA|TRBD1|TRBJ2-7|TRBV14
CASSPTGGYEQYF
TGTGCCAGCAGTCCGACAGGGGGCTACGAGCAGTACTTC
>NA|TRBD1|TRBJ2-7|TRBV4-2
CASGTSEQGYEQYF
TGTGCCAGCGGCACGTCCGAACAGGGGTACGAGCAGTACTTC
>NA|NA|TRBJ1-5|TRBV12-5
CASGLRLVGGSNQPQHF
TGTGCTAGTGGTTTGCGTTTAGTAGGGGGGAGCAATCAGCCCCAGCATTTT
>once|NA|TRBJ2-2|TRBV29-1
CSAVYSLGTGELFF
TGCAGCGCCGTCTACAGCTTGGGGACCGGGGAGCTGTTTTTT
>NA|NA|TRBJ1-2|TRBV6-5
CASSYGRSNYGYTF
TGTGCCAGCAGTTACGGGCGGTCTAACTATGGCTACACCTTC
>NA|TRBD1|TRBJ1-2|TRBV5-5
CASSLKPGQVFGYTF
TGTGCCAGCAGCCTTAAACCGGGACAGGTATTTGGCTACACCTTC
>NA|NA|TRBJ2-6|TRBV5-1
CASSLGGTDSSGANVLTF
TGCGCCAGCAGCTTGGGGGGGACGGACAGCTCTGGGGCCAACGTCCTGACTTTC
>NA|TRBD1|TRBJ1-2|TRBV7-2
CASSLQGAPSPTF
TGTGCCAGCAGCTTACAGGGGGCCCCCTCACCCACCTTC
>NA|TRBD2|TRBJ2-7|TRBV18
CASSPGTSGREQYF
TGTGCCAGCTCACCCGGGACTAGCGGAAGAGAGCAGTACTTC
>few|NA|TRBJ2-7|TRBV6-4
CASSDGTDRFCGQYF
TGTGCCAGCAGTGACGGGACCGACAGGTTTTGTGGGCAGTACTTC
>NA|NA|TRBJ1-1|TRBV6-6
CASTPDSYTEAFF
TGTGCCAGCACCCCGGACAGCTACACTGAAGCTTTCTTT
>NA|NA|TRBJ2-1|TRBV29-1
CSVARGSFNEQFF
TGCAGCGTTGCCCGCGGCAGCTTCAATGAGCAGTTCTTC
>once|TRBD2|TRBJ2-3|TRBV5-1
CASTRGLAGGLSTDTQYF
TGCGCCAGCACCCGGGGACTAGCGGGGGGGCTGAGCACAGATACGCAGTATTTT
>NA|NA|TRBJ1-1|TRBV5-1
CASSPTLPTEAFF
TGCGCCAGCAGCCCCACATTACCCACTGAAGCTTTCTTT
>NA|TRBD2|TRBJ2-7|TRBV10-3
CAIREASGRAYEQYF
TGTGCCATCAGAGAGGCTAGCGGGAGGGCCTACGAGCAGTACTTC
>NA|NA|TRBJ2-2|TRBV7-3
CASSLSGYYEGTGELFF
TGTGCCAGCAGCCTAAGTGGGTACTACGAGGGCACCGGGGAGCTGTTTTTT
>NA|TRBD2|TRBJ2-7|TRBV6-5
CASSYLSGTSGEQYF
TGTGCCAGCAGTTACTTATCCGGGACTAGTGGCGAGCAGTACTTC
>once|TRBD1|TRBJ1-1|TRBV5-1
CASSLGDRQGDTEAFF
TGCGCCAGCAGCTTGGGGGACCGACAGGGGGACACTGAAGCTTTCTTT
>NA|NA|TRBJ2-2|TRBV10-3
CAIQRAIGELFF
TGTGCCATCCAAAGGGCTATAGGGGAGCTGTTTTTT
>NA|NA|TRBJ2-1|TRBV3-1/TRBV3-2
CASTQRGSYNEQFF
TGTGCCAGCACCCAGAGGGGCTCCTACAATGAGCAGTTCTTC
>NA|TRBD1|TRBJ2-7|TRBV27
CASSSLGQGFGEQYF
TGTGCCAGCAGTTCCCTCGGACAGGGATTCGGCGAGCAGTACTTC
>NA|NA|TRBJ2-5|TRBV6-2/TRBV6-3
CASSYSRETQYF
TGTGCCAGCAGTTACTCGAGGGAGACCCAGTACTTC
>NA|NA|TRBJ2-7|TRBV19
CASSPLGAALAYEQYF
TGTGCCAGTAGCCCCCTGGGGGCAGCACTCGCCTACGAGCAGTACTTC
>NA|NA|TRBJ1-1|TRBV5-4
CASSLDRWDTEAFF
TGTGCCAGCAGCTTGGACAGGTGGGACACTGAAGCTTTCTTT
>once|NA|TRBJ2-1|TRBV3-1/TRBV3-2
CASSQRRTSYNEQFF
TGTGCCAGCAGCCAACGGAGAACCTCCTACAATGAGCAGTTCTTC
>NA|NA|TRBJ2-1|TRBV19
CASSTIVTNNNEQFF
TGTGCCAGTAGTACGATAGTGACCAATAACAATGAGCAGTTCTTC
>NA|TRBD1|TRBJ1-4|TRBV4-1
CASSLDRDRGLWNEKLFF
TGCGCCAGCAGCCTCGACCGGGACAGGGGGCTTTGGAATGAAAAACTGTTTTTT
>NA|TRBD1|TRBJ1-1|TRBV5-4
CASSFPRGRHTEAFF
TGTGCCAGCAGCTTCCCCAGGGGGCGGCACACTGAAGCTTTCTTT
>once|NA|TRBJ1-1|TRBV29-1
CSVEQRYTEAFF
TGCAGCGTCGAACAGAGATACACTGAAGCTTTCTTT
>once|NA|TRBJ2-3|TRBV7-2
CASSSAGGAQYF
TGTGCCAGCAGCTCTGCTGGGGGTGCGCAGTATTTT
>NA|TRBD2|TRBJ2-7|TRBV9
CASSVGLAGGDYGEQYF
TGTGCCAGCAGCGTAGGGCTAGCGGGAGGGGACTACGGGGAGCAGTACTTC
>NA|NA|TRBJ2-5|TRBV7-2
CASSFDRRETQYF
TGTGCCAGCAGCTTCGACAGGAGAGAGACCCAGTACTTC